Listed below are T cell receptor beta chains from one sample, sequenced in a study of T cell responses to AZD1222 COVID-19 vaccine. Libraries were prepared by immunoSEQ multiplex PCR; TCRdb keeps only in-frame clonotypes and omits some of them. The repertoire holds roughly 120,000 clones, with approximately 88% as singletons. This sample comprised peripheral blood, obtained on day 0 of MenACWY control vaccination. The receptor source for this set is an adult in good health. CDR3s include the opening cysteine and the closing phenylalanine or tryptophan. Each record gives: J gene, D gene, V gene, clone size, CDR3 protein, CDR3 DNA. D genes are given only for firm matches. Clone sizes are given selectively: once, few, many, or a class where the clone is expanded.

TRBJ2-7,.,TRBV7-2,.,CASSLAPVAGTSYEQYF,TGTGCCAGCAGCTTAGCCCCGGTTGCAGGAACCTCCTACGAGCAGTACTTC
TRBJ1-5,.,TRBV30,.,CAWSGGDQPQHF,TGTGCCTGGAGTGGTGGGGATCAGCCCCAGCATTTT
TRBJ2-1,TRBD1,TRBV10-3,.,CAIGDSPEQFF,TGTGCCATCGGGGACAGCCCTGAGCAGTTCTTC
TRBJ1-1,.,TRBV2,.,CANRRGLRTEAFF,TGTGCCAACCGGCGGGGGCTACGGACTGAAGCTTTCTTT
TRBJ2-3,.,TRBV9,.,CASARDTDTQYF,TGTGCCAGCGCCCGGGACACAGATACGCAGTATTTT
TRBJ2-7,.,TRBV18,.,CASSPRKIDASEQYF,TGTGCCAGCTCACCACGCAAGATCGATGCCTCCGAGCAGTACTTC
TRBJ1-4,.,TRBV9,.,CASSVRVGAEKLFF,TGTGCCAGCAGCGTACGAGTGGGGGCTGAAAAACTGTTTTTT
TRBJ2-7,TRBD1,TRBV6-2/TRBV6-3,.,CASSYHIEGRQGIGRTYEQYF,TGTGCCAGCAGTTATCACATCGAAGGTAGACAGGGTATAGGAAGAACCTACGAGCAGTACTTC
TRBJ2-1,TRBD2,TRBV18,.,CASSLAGGSYNEQFF,TGTGCCAGCTCATTAGCGGGAGGCTCCTACAATGAGCAGTTCTTC
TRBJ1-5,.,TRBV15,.,CATSRARDRPQHF,TGTGCCACCAGCAGAGCAAGGGATAGGCCCCAGCATTTT
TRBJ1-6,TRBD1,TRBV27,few,CASSWDRDNSPLHF,TGTGCCAGCAGTTGGGACAGGGATAATTCACCCCTCCACTTT
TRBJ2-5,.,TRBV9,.,CASSPRGDISQETQYF,TGTGCCAGCAGCCCGAGGGGGGACATAAGCCAAGAGACCCAGTACTTC
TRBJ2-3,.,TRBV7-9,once,CASSLVGSAPGTDTQYF,TGTGCCAGCAGCTTAGTGGGTAGCGCCCCAGGCACAGATACGCAGTATTTT
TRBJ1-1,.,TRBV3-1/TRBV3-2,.,CASSPKGAGGRGLNTEAFF,TGTGCCAGCAGCCCAAAGGGCGCGGGAGGCAGGGGATTGAACACTGAAGCTTTCTTT
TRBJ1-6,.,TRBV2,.,CASSESRGGSSPLHF,TGTGCCAGCAGTGAAAGTCGCGGGGGCTCTTCACCCCTCCACTTT
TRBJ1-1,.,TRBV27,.,CASSSLVRGTEAFF,TGTGCCAGCAGTTCCCTCGTCAGGGGCACTGAAGCTTTCTTT
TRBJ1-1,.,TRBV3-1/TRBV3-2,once,CASSQAGNMEAFF,TGTGCCAGCAGCCAAGCGGGGAATATGGAAGCTTTCTTT
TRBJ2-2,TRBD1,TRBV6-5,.,CASKTGAAGELFF,TGTGCCAGCAAAACAGGGGCGGCCGGGGAGCTGTTTTTT
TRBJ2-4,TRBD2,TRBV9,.,CASSVVLAGNQAEALSAKNIQYF,TGTGCCAGCAGCGTAGTACTAGCGGGAAACCAAGCCGAGGCCCTTTCCGCCAAAAACATTCAGTACTTC
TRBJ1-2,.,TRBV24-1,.,CATSRGTIDYGYTF,TGTGCCACCAGTCGCGGGACGATCGACTATGGCTACACCTTC
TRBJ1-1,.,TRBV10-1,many,CASSESTGTEAFF,TGCGCCAGCAGTGAGTCGACAGGCACTGAAGCTTTCTTT
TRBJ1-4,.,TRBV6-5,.,CASSYSGRTNEKLFF,TGTGCCAGCAGTTACTCCGGCAGGACAAATGAAAAACTGTTTTTT
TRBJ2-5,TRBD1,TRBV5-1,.,CASSSGTGGLETQYF,TGCGCCAGCAGCTCCGGGACAGGGGGCTTGGAGACCCAGTACTTC
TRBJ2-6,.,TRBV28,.,CASRDPGRARNVLTF,TGTGCCAGCAGGGATCCCGGACGGGCTCGCAACGTCCTGACTTTC
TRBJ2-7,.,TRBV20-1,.,CSASWRLSSYEQYF,TGCAGTGCTAGTTGGCGCCTGAGCTCCTACGAGCAGTACTTC
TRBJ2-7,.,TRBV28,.,CASLRSGINYEQYF,TGTGCCAGTCTACGATCCGGGATCAACTACGAGCAGTACTTC
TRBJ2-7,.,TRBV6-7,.,CASSYPGLGSYEQYF,TGTGCCAGCAGTTACCCGGGACTGGGCTCCTACGAGCAGTACTTC
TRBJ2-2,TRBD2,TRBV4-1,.,CASSKRSSGSPGELFF,TGCGCCAGCAGCAAACGGTCTAGCGGGAGTCCCGGGGAGCTGTTTTTT
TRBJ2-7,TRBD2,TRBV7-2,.,CASSLSGLDSYEQYF,TGTGCCAGCAGCCTATCGGGACTAGACTCCTACGAGCAGTACTTC
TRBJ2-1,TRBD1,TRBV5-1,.,CASSARQGGGNEQFF,TGCGCCAGCAGCGCACGACAGGGGGGCGGCAATGAGCAGTTCTTC
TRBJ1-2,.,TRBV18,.,CASSPPGVHGYTF,TGTGCCAGCTCACCACCGGGGGTCCACGGCTACACCTTC
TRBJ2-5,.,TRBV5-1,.,CASRGGQETQYF,TGCGCCAGCAGGGGGGGACAGGAGACCCAGTACTTC
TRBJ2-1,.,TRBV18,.,CASSPPGVSYNEQFF,TGTGCCAGCTCACCCCCCGGGGTCTCCTACAATGAGCAGTTCTTC
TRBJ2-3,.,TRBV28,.,CASSLLPHPQYF,TGTGCCAGCAGTTTGTTGCCACATCCGCAGTATTTT
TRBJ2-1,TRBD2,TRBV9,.,CASSVGSRGGLAGEEFF,TGTGCCAGCAGCGTAGGAAGTAGAGGGGGACTAGCGGGAGAGGAGTTCTTC
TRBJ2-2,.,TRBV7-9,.,CASSLGRVTGELFF,TGTGCCAGCAGCTTAGGCAGGGTAACCGGGGAGCTGTTTTTT
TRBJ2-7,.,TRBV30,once,CAWSGIGLGEQYF,TGTGCCTGGAGTGGAATAGGGTTGGGCGAGCAGTACTTC
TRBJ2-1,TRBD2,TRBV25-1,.,CASRSSGNYNEQFF,TGTGCCAGCAGATCTAGCGGGAACTACAATGAGCAGTTCTTC
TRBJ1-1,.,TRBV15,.,CATSRDFTVGVAEAFF,TGTGCCACCAGCAGAGATTTTACAGTAGGGGTAGCTGAAGCTTTCTTT
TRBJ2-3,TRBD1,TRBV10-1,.,CASSQRTGFTDTQYF,TGCGCCAGCAGTCAGAGGACAGGCTTCACAGATACGCAGTATTTT
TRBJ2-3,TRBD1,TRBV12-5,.,CASGLGQGETDTQYF,TGTGCTAGTGGTTTGGGACAGGGTGAAACAGATACGCAGTATTTT
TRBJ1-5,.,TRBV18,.,CASSGQTGGNQPQHF,TGTGCCAGCTCCGGACAGACCGGGGGCAATCAGCCCCAGCATTTT
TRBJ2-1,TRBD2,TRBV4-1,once,CASSQVGLADNEQFF,TGCGCCAGCAGCCAAGTAGGACTAGCTGACAATGAGCAGTTCTTC
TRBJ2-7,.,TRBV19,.,CASSSLWEDEQYF,TGTGCCAGTAGTTCCCTATGGGAAGACGAGCAGTACTTC
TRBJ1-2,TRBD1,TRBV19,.,CASSPSRDRRNYGYTF,TGTGCCAGTAGCCCATCGCGGGACAGGAGAAACTATGGCTACACCTTC
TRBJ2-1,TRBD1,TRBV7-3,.,CASSRSGTGIYNEQFF,TGTGCCAGCAGCCGTTCCGGGACAGGGATCTACAATGAGCAGTTCTTC
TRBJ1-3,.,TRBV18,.,CASSPILRGKGHSGNTIYF,TGTGCCAGCTCACCGATACTCAGGGGAAAGGGCCACTCTGGAAACACCATATATTTT
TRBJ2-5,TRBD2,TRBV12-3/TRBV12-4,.,CASSLRGVETQYF,TGTGCCAGCAGTTTACGGGGGGTGGAGACCCAGTACTTC
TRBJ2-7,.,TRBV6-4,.,CAPYKGDYSYEQYF,TGTGCCCCCTATAAGGGAGACTACTCCTACGAGCAGTACTTC
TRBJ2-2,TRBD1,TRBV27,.,CASSTGGVGELFF,TGTGCCAGCAGCACAGGGGGTGTTGGGGAGCTGTTTTTT
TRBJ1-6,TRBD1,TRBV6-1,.,CASSGDRVLSDNSPLHF,TGTGCCAGCAGTGGGGACAGGGTCCTCTCTGATAATTCACCCCTCCACTTT
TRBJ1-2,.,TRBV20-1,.,CSASTPANYGYTF,TGCAGTGCTAGTACACCCGCTAACTATGGCTACACCTTC
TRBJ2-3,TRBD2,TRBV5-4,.,CASRPLARSTDTQYF,TGTGCCAGCAGGCCACTAGCGAGAAGCACAGATACGCAGTATTTT
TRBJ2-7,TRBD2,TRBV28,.,CASRGSSGNPYEQYF,TGTGCCAGCAGAGGATCTAGCGGGAACCCCTACGAGCAGTACTTC
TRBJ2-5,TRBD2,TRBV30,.,CAWSRLAGQETQYF,TGTGCCTGGAGTCGGCTAGCGGGCCAAGAGACCCAGTACTTC